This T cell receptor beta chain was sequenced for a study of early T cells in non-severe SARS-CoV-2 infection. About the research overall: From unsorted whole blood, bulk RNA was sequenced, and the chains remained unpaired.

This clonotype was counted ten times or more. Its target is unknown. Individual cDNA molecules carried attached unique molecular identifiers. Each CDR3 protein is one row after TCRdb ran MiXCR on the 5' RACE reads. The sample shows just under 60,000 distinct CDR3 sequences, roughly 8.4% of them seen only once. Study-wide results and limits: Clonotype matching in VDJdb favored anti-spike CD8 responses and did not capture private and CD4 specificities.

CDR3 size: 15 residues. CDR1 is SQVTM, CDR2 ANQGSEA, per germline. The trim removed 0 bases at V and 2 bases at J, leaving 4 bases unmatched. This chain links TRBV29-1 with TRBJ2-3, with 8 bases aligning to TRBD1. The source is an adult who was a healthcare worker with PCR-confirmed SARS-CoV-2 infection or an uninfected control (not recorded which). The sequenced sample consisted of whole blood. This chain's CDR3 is CSVEDWTGTTDTQYF. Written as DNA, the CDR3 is TGCAGCGTTGAAGATTGGACAGGGACCACAGATACGCAGTATTTT.